This T cell receptor (beta chain) stems from a study of read filtering for tumor transcriptome and immune sequencing. The length of the CDR3 is 13 residues. With 5 bases removed from V and 2 bases from J, the gap between germline ends came to 9 bases. CDR1 and CDR2 from the germline V gene are SGHTA and FQGNSA. A word on this clonotype: Possible read error: a much larger clone is one base away.

This library used roughly 400 ng RNA and molecular barcoded adaptors spanning alpha/delta and beta/gamma chains. TCRdb re-analysed the reads in MiXCR, keeping a single row per CDR3 protein. The table lists roughly 90,000 distinct CDR3 sequences, 9% to 15% of them singletons, with more than 13% in the top ten. The sequence was obtained from a donor aged 40 or over with multiple myeloma. The chain carries TRBV7-2 and TRBJ1-2; perhaps TRBD1 as D (6 bases). The sequenced sample was a population of CD138-negative cells sorted from bone marrow. This chain's CDR3 is CASSPDRNYGYTF. The CDR3 coding sequence is TGTGCCAGCAGCCCTGACAGGAACTATGGCTACACCTTC.